This entry describes one TCR beta chain. This sample was taken from a study of patients and donors after allogeneic stem cell transplantation. This CDR3 is built from 14 residues. Losses at the gene ends were 2 bases for V and 8 bases for J; bases not matched to a gene: 6. CDR1 is LNHDA, CDR2 SQIVND, per germline (reference sequence). Using its own MiXCR run on the RT-PCR reads, TCRdb lists one record per CDR3 protein. In the table there are roughly 880,000 distinct CDR3 sequences, 18% of which are singletons. The V gene is TRBV19, the J gene TRBJ1-2; 9 positions agree with TRBD1. This clonotype was obtained from a human donor who was either an allogeneic HSCT recipient or a stem cell or donor lymphocyte infusion donor (not recorded which). It is not recorded whose cells these are; they may come from a transplant donor. Sequencing was done on a sample of blood, either unsorted or a sorted T cell fraction (not recorded which). The CDR3 sequence is CASSIPGQGRGYTF. The CDR3 DNA sequence: TGTGCCAGTAGTATACCGGGACAGGGAAGGGGCTACACCTTC. Together with reference TRBV19 and TRBJ1-2, the CDR3 gives the full variable domain: DGGITQSPKYLFRKEGQNVTLSCEQNLNHDAMYWYRQDPGQGLRLIYYSQIVNDFQKGDIAEGYSVSREKKESFPLTVTSAQKNPTAFYLCASSIPGQGRGYTFGSGTRLTVV.